The 29 T cell receptor beta chains below all came from one sample that was sequenced in a study of blood T cell repertoires in COVID-19. Clones were read by immunoSEQ multiplex PCR, and TCRdb kept only the in-frame ones, dropping some. Here the sample spans 200,000 to 250,000 clones, approximately 84% being singletons. The sample taken for sequencing was peripheral blood. The receptors shown here come from a woman at least 80 years old with COVID-19, enrolled during active disease.

A word on this clone: The sample holds other DNA sequences that translate to the same CDR3. The genes are TRBV18 and TRBJ1-1, with D unclear. V lost 6 bases to trimming and J lost 0 bases, with 8 bases between them. Germline CDR1 KGHSH, CDR2 LQKENI. The CDR3 contains 13 residues. CDR3 nucleotides: TGTGCCAGCTCTCCCGGGTTGAACACTGAAGCTTTCTTT. Translation: CASSPGLNTEAFF.

This chain uses TRBV20-1 with TRBJ1-2; D call uncertain. The CDR3 totals 11 residues. Germline CDR1 is DFQATT and CDR2 is SNEGSKA (reference sequence). The V gene lost 6 bases and the J gene lost 5 bases, with 10 bases spanning the gap. The CDR3 DNA reads as TGCAGTGCCACCCAGGCTTATGGCTACACCTTC. This codes for CSATQAYGYTF.

V gene TRBV10-3 combines with J gene TRBJ2-7; 7 nucleotides agree with TRBD1. In germline, CDR1 is ENHRY, CDR2 SYGVKD. The CDR3 loop spans 12 amino acids. V lost 6 bases to trimming and J lost 2 bases; unmatched junction nucleotides: 1. The CDR3 region has the DNA TGTGCCATCAGGGACAGGCCCTACGAGCAGTACTTC. As protein: CAIRDRPYEQYF.

This chain joins TRBV5-3 and TRBJ1-2; TRBD1 matches 8 bases. TRBV5-3 is identified as an open reading frame with a role that is uncertain. The CDR3 has 14 residues. CDR3 in amino acids: CDTDRERLGDGYTF. The CDR3, as DNA: TGTGACACGGACAGGGAGAGGTTGGGCGATGGCTACACCTTC.

The V and J genes are TRBV5-1 and TRBJ1-4, with TRBD1 matching over 9 bases. V was pared by 2 bases and J by 7 bases, with 15 bases of the junction left unmatched. The CDR3 is made up of 18 amino acids. Looked up from germline, CDR1 is SGHRS and CDR2 is YFSETQ. The CDR3 region is CASSFTTGRTGAGEKLFF. CDR3 bases: TGCGCCAGCAGCTTTACAACAGGACGGACAGGGGCTGGTGAAAAACTGTTTTTT.

The J gene is TRBJ1-4, the V gene TRBV19; tentative D call: TRBD1 (5 bases). Germline values: CDR1 LNHDA, CDR2 SQIVND (reference sequence). Trimming cost V 6 bases and J 8 bases, with 16 bases left between them. The CDR3 is made up of 14 amino acids. The CDR3, as DNA: TGTGCCAGTAGGGGGCGGGGTGACGGCGAAAAACTGTTTTTT. Amino acids: CASRGRGDGEKLFF. Full variable domain (rest looked up from reference TRBV19 and TRBJ1-4): DGGITQSPKYLFRKEGQNVTLSCEQNLNHDAMYWYRQDPGQGLRLIYYSQIVNDFQKGDIAEGYSVSREKKESFPLTVTSAQKNPTAFYLCASRGRGDGEKLFFGSGTQLSVL.

The V gene is TRBV2, the J gene TRBJ2-2, with TRBD1 identical over 7 bases. The trim removed 7 bases at V and 7 bases at J, leaving 9 bases unmatched. The CDR3 length is 14 residues. Germline assignment: CDR1 SNHLY and CDR2 FYNNEI. The CDR3 DNA is TGTGCCAGCATCCAAGGGGGCGCGGGCGGGGAGCTGTTTTTT. Amino acid sequence: CASIQGGAGGELFF.

This clone has just a few counts. The V gene is TRBV6-5, the J gene TRBJ2-3, with TRBD2 as a possible D gene (5 bases). V was trimmed by 7 bases and J by 4 bases, leaving 12 bases between them. Germline CDR1 MNHEY, CDR2 SVGAGI. The CDR3 spans 13 residues. CDR3 DNA: TGTGCCAGCAATAACCCCGGGGCAGATACGCAGTATTTT. As protein: CASNNPGADTQYF.

The J gene is TRBJ1-2, the V gene TRBV18; 9 bases are shared with TRBD1. This CDR3 has 13 residues. Germline V CDR1 and CDR2: KGHSH, LQKENI. V trimming: 8 bases; J trimming: 2 bases; junction bases outside the gene matches: 3. DNA of the CDR3: TGTGCCAGCAGAGGACAGGGGAACTATGGCTACACCTTC. It encodes CASRGQGNYGYTF.

The V call is TRBV19, the J call TRBJ1-1; tentative D call: TRBD1 (6 bases). Germline lookup yields CDR1 LNHDA and CDR2 SQIVND (reference sequence). The ends were cut back, 5 bases at V and 8 bases at J, with 9 bases in the middle. The CDR3 loop spans 11 amino acids. CDR3 sequence (DNA): TGTGCCAGTAGTGTACAGGGAGAAGCTTTCTTT. Translating it yields CASSVQGEAFF.

This clone was seen repeatedly, ten times or more. J is TRBJ1-2 and V is TRBV5-1; D may be TRBD1 (6 bases). The CDR3 runs to 15 residues. The germline V gene has CDR1 SGHRS and CDR2 YFSETQ. V was cut by 0 bases and J by 0 bases, with 9 bases left in between. CDR3 loop: CASSLGYRANYGYTF. In nucleotides, the CDR3 is TGCGCCAGCAGCTTGGGGTACAGGGCTAACTATGGCTACACCTTC.

The chain carries TRBV9 and TRBJ2-3, with 11 bases that match TRBD2. J gave up 3 bases and V 4 bases, and 7 bases lay outside the gene matches. Germline V gene data show CDR1 as SGDLS and CDR2 as YYNGEE. CDR3 length: 16 amino acids. The CDR3 bases are TGTGCCAGCAGCCCCTTAGCGGGAGGGCCTACAGATACGCAGTATTTT. Amino acids: CASSPLAGGPTDTQYF.

The rearrangement links TRBV5-1 to TRBJ2-1; 8 bases line up with TRBD2. The ends lost 0 bases at V and 8 bases at J; junction bases unmatched: 4. The CDR3 loop spans 14 amino acids. Germline loops: CDR1 SGHRS, CDR2 YFSETQ. The CDR3 loop reads CASSLGGLGYEQFF. For the CDR3, the DNA is TGCGCCAGCAGCTTGGGGGGACTAGGGTATGAGCAGTTCTTC.

The chain combines TRBV4-1 with TRBJ1-1; no clear D gene. Trimming left V 0 bases short and J 0 bases short, with 8 bases between. This CDR3 has 15 amino acids. Germline CDR1 reads MGHRA; CDR2 reads YSYEKL. The CDR3 bases are TGCGCCAGCAGCCAAGAAAGCACGGTGAACACTGAAGCTTTCTTT. Translated, it gives CASSQESTVNTEAFF.

The gene calls are TRBV19 and TRBJ1-2; TRBD1 might be the D (6 bases). V lost 5 bases, J lost 5 bases, and 15 bases lay in between. This CDR3 spans 14 amino acids. CDR1 is LNHDA and CDR2 is SQIVND in the germline V gene (reference sequence). In nucleotides, the CDR3 is TGTGCCAGTAGTGTCCAGGGGCTCCGGTATGGCTACACCTTC. It is translated as CASSVQGLRYGYTF.

CDR3 sequence (DNA): TGTGCCAGCAGCTTTGCCGGGCAGGGCTCCTACGAGCAGTACTTC. This translates into CASSFAGQGSYEQYF. This chain joins TRBV5-5 and TRBJ2-7, with a tentative D call TRBD1 (5 bases). The length of the CDR3 is 15 residues. Trimming left V 2 bases short and J 0 bases short, with 12 bases between. Germline-derived CDR1 and CDR2 are SGHKS and YYEKEE (reference sequence).

This chain uses TRBV27 with TRBJ2-2; 10 positions agree with TRBD2. The CDR3 covers 15 residues. Per the germline V gene, CDR1 is MNHEY and CDR2 is SMNVEV (reference sequence). V shed 8 bases and J 6 bases; nucleotides not matched to a gene: 9. The CDR3: CASGRASGSSGELFF. In nucleotides, the CDR3 is TGTGCCAGCGGGCGAGCTAGCGGGAGTTCCGGGGAGCTGTTTTTT.

This sequence joins TRBV4-2 and TRBJ2-7; TRBD2 matches at 14 bases. CDR1 is LGHNA and CDR2 is YNFKEQ in the germline V gene. The V gene end was trimmed by 3 bases and the J gene end by 5 bases; junction bases not matched to a gene: 3. The length of the CDR3 is 15 residues. CDR3 sequence (DNA): TGTGCCAGCAGCCAGGGGACTAGCGGGAGTAACGAGCAGTACTTC. This codes for CASSQGTSGSNEQYF.

V is TRBV3-1 (or the pseudogene TRBV3-2) and J is TRBJ1-1, with 9 bases aligning to TRBD1. The germline CDR1 and CDR2 sequences are LGHDT and YNNKEL (reference sequence). The junction had 7 bases not matched to a gene; V was cut back by 6 bases and J by 5 bases. The CDR3 sequence is 14 residues long. The CDR3 sequence: CASRDRGGGTEAFF. The DNA of the CDR3 is TGTGCCAGCAGGGACAGGGGTGGGGGGACTGAAGCTTTCTTT.

The chain links TRBV7-8 to TRBJ1-5; D is unclear. The CDR3 contains 11 residues. Between the trimmed V and J ends, which lost 2 bases and 7 bases, there was a span of 3 bases. CDR1 is SGHVS and CDR2 is FQNEAQ in the germline V gene. Written as DNA, the CDR3 is TGTGCCAGCAGCTTATCACAGCCCCAGCATTTT. It encodes CASSLSQPQHF.

V and J are TRBV6-5 and TRBJ2-3, with 9 bases fitting TRBD2. Trimming removed 6 bases from V and 7 bases from J; junction bases left unmatched: 8. The CDR3 is 14 amino acids. From germline, CDR1 is MNHEY and CDR2 SVGAGI. CDR3 loop: CASRSETSGNTQYF. Written as DNA, the CDR3 is TGTGCCAGCAGATCCGAGACTAGCGGTAATACGCAGTATTTT.

The J gene is TRBJ1-2, the V gene TRBV28; TRBD1 is a possible D gene (6 bases). CDR1 MDHEN and CDR2 SYDVKM come from the germline V gene. Between the trimmed V and J ends, which lost 6 bases and 3 bases, there was a span of 20 bases. This CDR3 is built from 16 residues. For the CDR3, the DNA is TGTGCCAGCAGCCGATCCAGGGGCCTGCTAGACTATGGCTACACCTTC. The encoded protein is CASSRSRGLLDYGYTF.

The chain employs TRBV7-3 and TRBJ2-2, with a weak D call TRBD1 (6 bases). This CDR3 has 14 amino acids. CDR1 is SGHTA, CDR2 FQGTGA, per germline. Trimming removed 5 bases at V and 5 bases at J, with 12 bases between. The CDR3 reads CASSQSQGTGELFF. As DNA, the CDR3 is TGTGCCAGCAGCCAATCCCAGGGGACCGGGGAGCTGTTTTTT.

The rearrangement links TRBV5-5 to TRBJ2-1, with no clear D. Germline CDR1 is SGHKS and CDR2 is YYEKEE (reference sequence). Trimming cost V 1 base and J 5 bases, with 4 bases left between them. This CDR3 has 12 residues. The CDR3 nucleotides read TGTGCCAGCAGCTTGTCGGACAATGAGCAGTTCTTC. It encodes CASSLSDNEQFF.

Only one count was recorded for this clone. V is TRBV6-5 and J is TRBJ2-1; D might be TRBD2 (5 bases). Germline loops: CDR1 MNHEY, CDR2 SVGAGI. CDR3 size: 13 residues. V lost 8 bases and J lost 8, with 16 bases in between. CDR3 DNA sequence: TGTGCCAGCTCGGCGGACTCAGGTTATGAGCAGTTCTTC. As protein: CASSADSGYEQFF.

The V and J genes are TRBV7-2 and TRBJ2-1, with D perhaps matching TRBD2 (5 bases). V lost 7 bases and J 10 bases, leaving 14 bases between the germline ends. The CDR3 contains 12 residues. Germline CDR1 reads SGHTA; CDR2 reads FQGNSA. The CDR3, as DNA: TGTGCCAGCACCTCTCGTTCGGGAGAGCAGTTCTTC. Protein product: CASTSRSGEQFF.

The chain carries TRBV7-2 and TRBJ2-3, with D unclear. The CDR3 is 13 amino acids. V lost 4 bases, J lost 3 bases, and 8 bases lay in between. From germline, CDR1 is SGHTA and CDR2 FQGNSA. CDR3 nucleotides: TGTGCCAGCAGCTCCCTTTTTACAGATACGCAGTATTTT. It specifies CASSSLFTDTQYF.

The chain has TRBV4-1 and TRBJ2-2; D ambiguous. CDR3 length equals 16 residues. Trimming took 0 bases from V and 3 from J, leaving 11 bases between them. CDR1 and CDR2 from the germline V gene are MGHRA and YSYEKL. The CDR3 DNA reads TGCGCCAGCAGCCAAGAGGTGGCCAGTCACACCGGGGAGCTGTTTTTT. This codes for CASSQEVASHTGELFF.

This chain uses TRBV4-1 with TRBJ2-1; 11 nucleotides agree with TRBD1. Germline V gene data show CDR1 as MGHRA and CDR2 as YSYEKL. V was clipped by 0 bases and J by 9 bases; unmatched bases: 7. The CDR3 length is 16 residues. This chain's CDR3 is CASSQEDRGLLAEQFF. The CDR3 DNA sequence: TGCGCCAGCAGCCAAGAGGACAGGGGGCTTTTGGCTGAGCAGTTCTTC.